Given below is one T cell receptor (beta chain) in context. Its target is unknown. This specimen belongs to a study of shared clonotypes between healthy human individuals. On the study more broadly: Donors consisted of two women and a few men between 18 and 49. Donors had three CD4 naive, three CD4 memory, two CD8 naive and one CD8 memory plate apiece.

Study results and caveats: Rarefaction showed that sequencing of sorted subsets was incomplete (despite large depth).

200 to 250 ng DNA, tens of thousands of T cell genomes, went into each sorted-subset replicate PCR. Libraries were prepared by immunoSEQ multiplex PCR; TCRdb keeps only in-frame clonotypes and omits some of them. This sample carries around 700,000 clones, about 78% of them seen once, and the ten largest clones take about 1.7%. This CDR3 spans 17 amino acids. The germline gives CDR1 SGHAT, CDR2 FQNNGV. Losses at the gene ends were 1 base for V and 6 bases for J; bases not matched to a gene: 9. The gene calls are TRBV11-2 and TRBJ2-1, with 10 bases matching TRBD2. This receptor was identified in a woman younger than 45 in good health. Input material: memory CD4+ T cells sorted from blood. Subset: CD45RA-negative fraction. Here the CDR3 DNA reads TGTGCCAGCAGCTTAGGTAGCGGGAGGCGCGGAGGCAATGAGCAGTTCTTC. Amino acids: CASSLGSGRRGGNEQFF. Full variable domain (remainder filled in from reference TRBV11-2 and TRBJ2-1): EAGVAQSPRYKIIEKRQSVAFWCNPISGHATLYWYQQILGQGPKLLIQFQNNGVVDDSQLPKDRFSAERLKGVDSTLKIQPAKLEDSAVYLCASSLGSGRRGGNEQFFGPGTRLTVL.